The 20 T cell receptor beta chains given below trace back to one sample, sequenced in a study of vaccination effects on CD4 cells after COVID-19. Viral peptide pool expansion of antigen-specific CD4+ T cells preceded sequencing in the ViraFEST assay. Culture proceeded for about ten days, and CD4+ T cells were then isolated. Vaccinated recipients, who were negative for nucleocapsid antibodies, had no history of SARS-CoV-2 infection. The table came from immunoSEQ multiplex PCR; TCRdb's copy has only in-frame clones and leaves some out. In the table there are 30,000 to 45,000 clones, roughly 70% of which are singletons. Their antigens are not known. Sequenced material: CD4+ T cells from PBMCs cultured with SARS-CoV-2 spike peptides, taken before COVID-19 vaccination. The receptors were gathered from a human donor who received a COVID-19 vaccine.

Only one count was recorded for this clone. Here the CDR3 DNA reads TGTGCCAGCAGTGAACATACGACAGGGTACGGAAACACCATATATTTT. Translation: CASSEHTTGYGNTIYF. This chain links TRBV6-1 with TRBJ1-3, with 7 positions matching TRBD1. Germline values: CDR1 MNHNS, CDR2 SASEGT. J lost 4 bases, V lost 2 bases, and 8 bases had no gene match. CDR3 length: 16 residues.

Only a few counts were recorded for this clone. V is TRBV6-6 and J is TRBJ2-7; tentatively, D is TRBD2 (5 bases). The CDR3 contains 15 residues. The V gene lost 8 bases and the J gene lost 0 bases, with 17 bases spanning the gap. Germline V gene sequence: CDR1 MNHNY, CDR2 SVGAGI (reference sequence). The CDR3 here is CASARSGVDSYEQYF. CDR3 in DNA: TGTGCCAGCGCGCGAAGCGGTGTGGACTCCTACGAGCAGTACTTC.

The chain joins TRBV4-1 to TRBJ2-2; no clear D gene. The V gene lost 3 bases and the J gene lost 8 bases, with 13 bases spanning the gap. This CDR3 has 14 residues. The V gene's germline CDR1 is MGHRA and CDR2 YSYEKL. DNA for the CDR3: TGCGCCAGCAGCCAGCCACTTCGTAGTGGGGAGCTGTTTTTT. It yields the protein CASSQPLRSGELFF.

The V gene is TRBV5-4, the J gene TRBJ2-7, with 13 bases that match TRBD2. V lost 4 bases and J lost 5; bases outside the gene matches: 6. The CDR3 contains 15 residues. Germline assignment: CDR1 SGHNT and CDR2 YYREEE (reference sequence). The CDR3 coding sequence is TGTGCCAGCAGCGCCCGAGGACTAGCGGGAGACGAGCAGTACTTC. This sequence encodes CASSARGLAGDEQYF.

The chain couples TRBV11-2 to TRBJ1-4; D may be TRBD1 (5 bases). V lost 5 bases to trimming and J lost 7 bases, with 17 bases between them. CDR3 length: 15 residues. Germline V lookup: CDR1 SGHAT, CDR2 FQNNGV. CDR3 sequence (DNA): TGTGCCAGCAGCCCCCTCTCGACGGGGGGTGAAAAACTGTTTTTT. Protein: CASSPLSTGGEKLFF.

The J gene is TRBJ2-1, the V gene TRBV11-2; 8 bases agree with TRBD1. Germline CDR1 reads SGHAT; CDR2 reads FQNNGV. V lost 1 base and J lost 1; bases outside the gene matches: 9. This CDR3 has 18 amino acids. CDR3 DNA sequence: TGTGCCAGCAGCTTAGGGCCGCGGACAGGGACGTCCTACAATGAGCAGTTCTTC. Amino acids: CASSLGPRTGTSYNEQFF.

The rearrangement uses TRBV7-8 and TRBJ2-2, with 7 bases matching TRBD1. Germline lookup yields CDR1 SGHVS and CDR2 FQNEAQ. Germline trimming cut 6 bases from V and 0 bases from J; bases unmatched to any gene: 7. The CDR3 runs 16 residues. The CDR3 coding sequence is TGTGCCAGCAGGGACAGGCCGGGGTCGAACACCGGGGAGCTGTTTTTT. This gives the protein CASRDRPGSNTGELFF.

This clone was observed a few times. The chain has TRBV30 and TRBJ1-2; a possible D gene is TRBD1 (5 bases). CDR3 length: 16 amino acids. Germline loops: CDR1 GTSNPN, CDR2 SVGIG (reference sequence). V dropped 0 bases and J dropped 7 bases, with 21 bases sitting between them. CDR3 nucleotide sequence: TGTGCCTGGAGTGTACAAATTCGGTGGGGGGGACCTGGCTACACCTTC. Protein product: CAWSVQIRWGGPGYTF.

The chain combines TRBV18 with TRBJ1-1; D gene unclear. The CDR3 runs to 15 residues. Germline values: CDR1 KGHSH, CDR2 LQKENI. Trimming cost V 1 base and J 1 base, with 10 bases left between them. CDR3 in DNA: TGTGCCAGCTCACCACGGCACGGAGAGAACACTGAAGCTTTCTTT. This gives the protein CASSPRHGENTEAFF.

V is TRBV7-2 and J is TRBJ1-6; weak D call: TRBD1 (6 bases). V was cut by 2 bases and J by 6 bases, with 8 bases left in between. CDR1 and CDR2 (germline): SGHTA, FQGNSA. The CDR3 length is 14 residues. CDR3 bases: TGTGCCAGCAGCTTAAGGGACACTAATTCACCCCTCCACTTT. It translates to CASSLRDTNSPLHF.

This clone was observed a handful of times. The V gene is TRBV5-6, the J gene TRBJ1-2, with D uncertain. Germline values: CDR1 SGHDT, CDR2 YYEEEE. The CDR3 consists of 16 residues. V shed 1 base and J shed 4 bases, with 17 bases lying between them. The CDR3 is CASSLYLSPQLYGYTF. The CDR3 DNA reads as TGTGCCAGCAGCTTGTATCTCTCCCCCCAACTCTATGGCTACACCTTC.

DNA for the CDR3: TGTGCCAGCAGCGCTACCGGGACTAGTGAGCAGTACTTC. Its protein product is CASSATGTSEQYF. The rearrangement joins TRBV11-1 to TRBJ2-7, with 8 bases that match TRBD2. Trimming cost V 5 bases and J 7 bases; bases outside gene matches: 7. CDR3 length equals 13 residues. Per the germline V gene, CDR1 is SGHAT and CDR2 is FQDESV (reference sequence).

This sequence joins TRBV3-1 (or the pseudogene TRBV3-2) and TRBJ1-1, with D possibly TRBD1 on 6 matching bases. V lost 4 bases, J lost 12 bases, and 24 bases lay in between. In germline, CDR1 is LGHDT, CDR2 YNNKEL (reference sequence). CDR3 length: 15 residues. The CDR3 DNA reads TGTGCCAGCAGCCCTCCGGGGTGGGGGGCTGCGGAAACTTTCTTT. This encodes CASSPPGWGAAETFF.

The V gene is TRBV12-3 or TRBV12-4, the J gene TRBJ2-1; D may be TRBD2 (5 bases). The CDR3 is 13 residues long. V lost 2 bases and J 9 bases, leaving 11 bases between the germline ends. The CDR3 is CASSLSFGGEQFF. The CDR3, as DNA: TGTGCCAGCAGTTTAAGCTTTGGAGGTGAGCAGTTCTTC.

This chain uses TRBV18 with TRBJ1-2; TRBD1 aligns across 9 bases. The CDR3 extends over 15 amino acids. Germline V lookup: CDR1 KGHSH, CDR2 LQKENI. After removal of 3 bases from V and 2 bases from J, the junction contained 4 bases not matched to a gene. This CDR3 is CASSPGQGENYGYTF. The DNA for the CDR3 is TGTGCCAGCTCACCGGGACAGGGAGAGAACTATGGCTACACCTTC.

V and J are TRBV29-1 and TRBJ1-2; 9 nucleotides align to TRBD1. V gave up 1 base and J gave up 5 bases; unmatched junction bases: 8. Germline values: CDR1 SQVTM, CDR2 ANQGSEA. This CDR3 region has 15 residues. This CDR3 reads CSVEARQGGSYGYTF. CDR3 nucleotides: TGCAGCGTTGAAGCCCGACAGGGGGGGTCGTATGGCTACACCTTC.

The chain couples TRBV10-3 to TRBJ1-6; D not certain. The CDR3 totals 12 residues. With 6 bases removed from V and 5 bases from J, the gap between germline ends came to 5 bases. Germline values: CDR1 ENHRY, CDR2 SYGVKD. In DNA form, the CDR3 reads TGTGCCATCAGGGGGAATAATTCACCCCTCCACTTT. This translates into CAIRGNNSPLHF.

This clone appeared once. V usage is TRBV5-1 and J usage is TRBJ2-1; 8 bases align to TRBD2. The CDR3 contains 14 residues. Looked up from germline, CDR1 is SGHRS and CDR2 is YFSETQ. The V segment lost 4 bases and the J segment 2 bases; nucleotides outside the gene matches: 2. This CDR3 reads CASSPGLAYNEQFF. In DNA, the CDR3 is TGCGCCAGCAGCCCGGGACTAGCCTACAATGAGCAGTTCTTC. Looking up the rest from reference TRBV5-1 and TRBJ2-1 gives the full variable domain: KAGVTQTPRYLIKTRGQQVTLSCSPISGHRSVSWYQQTPGQGLQFLFEYFSETQRNKGNFPGRFSGRQFSNSRSEMNVSTLELGDSALYLCASSPGLAYNEQFFGPGTRLTVL.

This clone occurred a few times. The chain recombines TRBV19 with TRBJ1-3, with D hard to call. Between the trimmed V and J ends, which lost 4 bases and 3 bases, there was a span of 16 bases. Germline V gene data show CDR1 as LNHDA and CDR2 as SQIVND (reference sequence). The CDR3 is 16 residues long. In DNA form, the CDR3 reads TGTGCCAGTAGTAGTTCACAGTTACGATTTGGAAACACCATATATTTT. It specifies CASSSSQLRFGNTIYF.

Only a few counts were recorded for this clone. The chain is built from TRBV11-2 and TRBJ1-3, with D maybe TRBD1 (6 bases). The germline V gene has CDR1 SGHAT and CDR2 FQNNGV. V lost 5 bases to trimming and J lost 0 bases, with 11 bases between them. This CDR3 comprises 15 residues. CDR3 nucleotides: TGTGCCAGCAGCGACGGACAGCTCTCTGGAAACACCATATATTTT. It encodes CASSDGQLSGNTIYF.